This T cell receptor (beta chain) comes out of a study of shared clonotypes between healthy human individuals. This clone came up a few times. Within the sample, other DNA sequences also encode this same CDR3. V lost 2 bases and J 0 bases, leaving 9 bases between the germline ends. The CDR3 totals 15 residues. Germline CDR1 is SGHRS and CDR2 is YFSETQ. Generated by immunoSEQ multiplex PCR, the TCRdb table keeps only in-frame clones and is missing some. Of about 670,000 clones listed, approximately 75% were seen once; the top ten hold approximately 1.8%. This clonotype was obtained from a young woman in good health. What was sequenced was memory CD4+ T cells sorted from blood. Subset meaning: CD45RA-negative fraction. V is TRBV5-1 and J is TRBJ2-1, with D unresolved. CDR3 in DNA: TGCGCCAGCAGCTTTGATACCAGCTCCTACAATGAGCAGTTCTTC. This encodes CASSFDTSSYNEQFF.